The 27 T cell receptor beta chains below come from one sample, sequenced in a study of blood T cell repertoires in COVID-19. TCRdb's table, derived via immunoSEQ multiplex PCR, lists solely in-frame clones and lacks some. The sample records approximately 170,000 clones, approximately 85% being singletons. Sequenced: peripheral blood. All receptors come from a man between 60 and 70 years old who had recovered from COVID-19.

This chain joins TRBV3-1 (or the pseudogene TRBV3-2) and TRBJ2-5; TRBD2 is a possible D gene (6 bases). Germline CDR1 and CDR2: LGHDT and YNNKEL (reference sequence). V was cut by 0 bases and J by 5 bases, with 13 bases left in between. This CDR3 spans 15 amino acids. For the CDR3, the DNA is TGTGCCAGCAGCCAAGATGGGCGGGGAAGGGAGACCCAGTACTTC. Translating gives CASSQDGRGRETQYF.

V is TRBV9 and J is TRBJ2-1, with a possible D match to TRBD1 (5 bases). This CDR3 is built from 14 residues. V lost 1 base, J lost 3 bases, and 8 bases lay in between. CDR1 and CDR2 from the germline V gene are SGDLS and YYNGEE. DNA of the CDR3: TGTGCCAGCAGCGTACAGGGTTACTACAATGAGCAGTTCTTC. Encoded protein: CASSVQGYYNEQFF.

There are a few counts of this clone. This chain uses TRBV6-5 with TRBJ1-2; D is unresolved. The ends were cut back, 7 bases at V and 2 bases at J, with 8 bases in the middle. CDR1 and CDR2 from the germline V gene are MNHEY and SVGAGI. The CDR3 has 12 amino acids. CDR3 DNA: TGTGCCAGCAACCAGCGGAACTATGGCTACACCTTC. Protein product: CASNQRNYGYTF.

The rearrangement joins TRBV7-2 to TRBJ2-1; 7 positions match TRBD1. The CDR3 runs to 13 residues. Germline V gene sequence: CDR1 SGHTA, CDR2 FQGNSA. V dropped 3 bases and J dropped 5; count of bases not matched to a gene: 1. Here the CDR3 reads CASSLQGDNEQFF. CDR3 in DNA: TGTGCCAGCAGCTTGCAGGGGGACAATGAGCAGTTCTTC.

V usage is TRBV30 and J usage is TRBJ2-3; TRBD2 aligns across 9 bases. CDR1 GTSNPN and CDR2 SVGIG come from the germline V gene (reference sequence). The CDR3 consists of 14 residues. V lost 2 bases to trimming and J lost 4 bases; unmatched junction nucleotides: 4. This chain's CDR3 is CAWSLRGGSDTQYF. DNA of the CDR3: TGTGCCTGGAGTTTGCGGGGGGGCTCAGATACGCAGTATTTT.

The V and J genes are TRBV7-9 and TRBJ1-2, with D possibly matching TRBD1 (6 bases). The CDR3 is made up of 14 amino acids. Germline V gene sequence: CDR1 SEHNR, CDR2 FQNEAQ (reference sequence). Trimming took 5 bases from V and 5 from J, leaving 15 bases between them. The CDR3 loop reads CASSLPGTTYGYTF. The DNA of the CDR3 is TGTGCCAGCAGCCTCCCCGGGACAACTTATGGCTACACCTTC.

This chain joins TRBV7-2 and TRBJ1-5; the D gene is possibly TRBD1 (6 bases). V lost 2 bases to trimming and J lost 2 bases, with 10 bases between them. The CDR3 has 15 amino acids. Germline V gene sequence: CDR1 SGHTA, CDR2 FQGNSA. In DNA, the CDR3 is TGTGCCAGCAGCTTATGGGCAGGGGGCAATCAGCCCCAGCATTTT. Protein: CASSLWAGGNQPQHF.

In DNA form, the CDR3 reads TGTGCCAGCAGCTTACAGGGGGCCGGGCAGCCCCAGCATTTT. Its translation: CASSLQGAGQPQHF. V and J are TRBV27 and TRBJ1-5, with TRBD1 matching over 9 bases. The trim removed 6 bases at V and 7 bases at J, leaving 7 bases unmatched. The CDR3 runs 14 residues. Germline V gene lookup returns CDR1 MNHEY and CDR2 SMNVEV (reference sequence).

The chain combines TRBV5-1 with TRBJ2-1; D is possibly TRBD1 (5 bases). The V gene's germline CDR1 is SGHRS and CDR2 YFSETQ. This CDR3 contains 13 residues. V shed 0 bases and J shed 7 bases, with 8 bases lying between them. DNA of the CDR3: TGCGCCAGCAGCTTGGACAGGTCGAATGAGCAGTTCTTC. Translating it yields CASSLDRSNEQFF.

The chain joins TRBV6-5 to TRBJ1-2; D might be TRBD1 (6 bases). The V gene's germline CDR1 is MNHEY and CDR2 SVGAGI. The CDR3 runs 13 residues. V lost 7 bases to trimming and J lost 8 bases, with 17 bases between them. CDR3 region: CASTPVDRSGYTF. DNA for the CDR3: TGTGCCAGCACCCCAGTAGACAGGTCGGGCTACACCTTC.

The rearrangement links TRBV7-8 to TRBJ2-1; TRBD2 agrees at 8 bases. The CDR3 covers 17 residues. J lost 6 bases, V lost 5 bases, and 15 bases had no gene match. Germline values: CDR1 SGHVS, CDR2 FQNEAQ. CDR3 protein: CASSPDLTGGPSNEQFF. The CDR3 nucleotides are TGTGCCAGCAGCCCCGATTTAACGGGGGGGCCAAGCAATGAGCAGTTCTTC.

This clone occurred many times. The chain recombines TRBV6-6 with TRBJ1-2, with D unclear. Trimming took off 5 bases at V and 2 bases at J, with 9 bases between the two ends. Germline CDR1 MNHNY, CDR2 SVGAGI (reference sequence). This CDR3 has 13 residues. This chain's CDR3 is CASSAQWNYGYTF. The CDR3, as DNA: TGTGCCAGCAGTGCCCAGTGGAACTATGGCTACACCTTC.

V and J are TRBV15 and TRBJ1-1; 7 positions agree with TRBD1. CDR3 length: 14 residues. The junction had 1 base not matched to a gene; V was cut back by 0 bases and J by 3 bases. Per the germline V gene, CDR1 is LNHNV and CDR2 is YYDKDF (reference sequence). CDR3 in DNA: TGTGCCACCAGCAGAGACAGGGGGGACACTGAAGCTTTCTTT. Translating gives CATSRDRGDTEAFF.

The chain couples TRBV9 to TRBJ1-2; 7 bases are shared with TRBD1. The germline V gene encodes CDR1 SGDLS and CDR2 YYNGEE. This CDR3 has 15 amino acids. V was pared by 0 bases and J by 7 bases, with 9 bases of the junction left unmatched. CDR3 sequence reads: CASSVARQGGGGYTF. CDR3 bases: TGTGCCAGCAGCGTAGCTAGGCAGGGGGGCGGTGGCTACACCTTC.

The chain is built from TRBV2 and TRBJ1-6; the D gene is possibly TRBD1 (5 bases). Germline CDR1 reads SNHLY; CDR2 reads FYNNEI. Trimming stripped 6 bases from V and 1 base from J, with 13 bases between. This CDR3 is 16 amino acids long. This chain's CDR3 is CASSERGISYNSPLHF. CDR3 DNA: TGTGCCAGCAGCGAACGGGGGATATCCTATAATTCACCCCTCCACTTT.

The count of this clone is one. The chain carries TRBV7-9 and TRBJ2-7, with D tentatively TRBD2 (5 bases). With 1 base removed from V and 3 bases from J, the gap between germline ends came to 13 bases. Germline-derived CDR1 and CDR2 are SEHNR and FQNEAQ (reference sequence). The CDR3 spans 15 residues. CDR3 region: CASSLEPAGYYEQYF. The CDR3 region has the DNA TGTGCCAGCAGCTTAGAACCGGCGGGTTACTACGAGCAGTACTTC.

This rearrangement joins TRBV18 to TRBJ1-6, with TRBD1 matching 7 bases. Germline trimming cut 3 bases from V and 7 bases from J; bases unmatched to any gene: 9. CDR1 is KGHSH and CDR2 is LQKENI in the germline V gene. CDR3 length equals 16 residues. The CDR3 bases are TGTGCCAGCTCACCGTCAGGGGGTACGGGGAATTCACCCCTCCACTTT. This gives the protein CASSPSGGTGNSPLHF.

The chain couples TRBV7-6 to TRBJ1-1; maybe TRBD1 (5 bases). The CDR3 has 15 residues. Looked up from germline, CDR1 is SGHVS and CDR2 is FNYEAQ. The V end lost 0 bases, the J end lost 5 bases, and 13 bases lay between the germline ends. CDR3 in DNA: TGTGCCAGCAGCTTAGCCGGGAGGGGCGGGACTGAAGCTTTCTTT. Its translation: CASSLAGRGGTEAFF.

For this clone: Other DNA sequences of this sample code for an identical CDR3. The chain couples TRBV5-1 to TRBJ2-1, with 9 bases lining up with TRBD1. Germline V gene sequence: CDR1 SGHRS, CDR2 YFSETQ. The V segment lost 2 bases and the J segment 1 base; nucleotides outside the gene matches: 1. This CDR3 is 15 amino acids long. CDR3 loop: CASSLGQGSYNEQFF. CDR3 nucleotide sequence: TGCGCCAGCAGCTTAGGACAGGGGTCCTACAATGAGCAGTTCTTC.

The CDR3 is CASSLESGEQFF. The CDR3 region has the DNA TGTGCCAGCAGCTTAGAATCAGGTGAGCAGTTCTTC. V and J are TRBV11-3 and TRBJ2-1; no firm D call. Germline assignment: CDR1 SGHNT and CDR2 YENEEA. The CDR3 consists of 12 residues. Trimming cost V 0 bases and J 9 bases, with 6 bases left between them.

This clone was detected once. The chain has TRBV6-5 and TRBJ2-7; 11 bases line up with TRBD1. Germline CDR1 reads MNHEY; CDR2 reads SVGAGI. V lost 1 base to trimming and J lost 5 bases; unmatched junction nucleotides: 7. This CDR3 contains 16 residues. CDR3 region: CASSYYRTGGWDEQYF. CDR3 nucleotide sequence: TGTGCCAGCAGTTACTACCGGACAGGGGGCTGGGACGAGCAGTACTTC.

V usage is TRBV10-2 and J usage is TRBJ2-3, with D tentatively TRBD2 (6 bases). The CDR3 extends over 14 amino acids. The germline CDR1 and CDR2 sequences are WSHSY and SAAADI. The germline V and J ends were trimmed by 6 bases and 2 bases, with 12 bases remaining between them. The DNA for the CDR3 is TGCGCCAGCAGACCTAGCGCCCTCACAGATACGCAGTATTTT. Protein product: CASRPSALTDTQYF.

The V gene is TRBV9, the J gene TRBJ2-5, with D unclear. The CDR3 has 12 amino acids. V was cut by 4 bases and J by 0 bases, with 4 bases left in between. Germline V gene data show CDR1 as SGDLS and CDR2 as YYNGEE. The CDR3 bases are TGTGCCAGCAGCCAAAACCAAGAGACCCAGTACTTC. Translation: CASSQNQETQYF. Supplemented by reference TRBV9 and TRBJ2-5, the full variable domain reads DSGVTQTPKHLITATGQRVTLRCSPRSGDLSVYWYQQSLDQGLQFLIQYYNGEERAKGNILERFSAQQFPDLHSELNLSSLELGDSALYFCASSQNQETQYFGPGTRLLVL.

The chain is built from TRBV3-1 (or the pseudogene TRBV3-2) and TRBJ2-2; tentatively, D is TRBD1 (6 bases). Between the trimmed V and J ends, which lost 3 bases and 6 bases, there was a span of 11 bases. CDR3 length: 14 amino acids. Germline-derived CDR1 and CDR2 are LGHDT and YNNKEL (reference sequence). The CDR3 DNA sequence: TGTGCCAGCAGCCAGACAGGAAGGGCCGGGGAGCTGTTTTTT. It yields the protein CASSQTGRAGELFF.

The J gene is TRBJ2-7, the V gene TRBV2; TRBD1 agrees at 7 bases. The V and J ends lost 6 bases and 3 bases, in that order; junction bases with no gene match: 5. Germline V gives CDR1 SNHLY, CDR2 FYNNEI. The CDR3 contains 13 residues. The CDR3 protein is CASSGTDIYEQYF. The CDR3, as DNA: TGTGCCAGCAGCGGGACAGACATCTACGAGCAGTACTTC.

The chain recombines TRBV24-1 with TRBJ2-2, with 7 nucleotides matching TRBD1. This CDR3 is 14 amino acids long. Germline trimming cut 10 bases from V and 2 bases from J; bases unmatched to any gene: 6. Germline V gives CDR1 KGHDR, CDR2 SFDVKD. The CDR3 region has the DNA TGTGCCACTAGGGACAGCTCAAACACCGGGGAGCTGTTTTTT. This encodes CATRDSSNTGELFF.

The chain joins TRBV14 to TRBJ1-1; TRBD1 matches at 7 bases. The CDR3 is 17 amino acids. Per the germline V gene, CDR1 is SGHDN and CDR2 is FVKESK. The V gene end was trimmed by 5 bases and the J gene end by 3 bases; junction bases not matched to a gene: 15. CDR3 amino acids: CASSSLNRGGSDTEAFF. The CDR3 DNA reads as TGTGCCAGCAGCTCCTTAAATCGAGGGGGCTCGGACACTGAAGCTTTCTTT.